These 23 T cell receptor beta chains originate from one sample sequenced in a study of spatial heterogeneity in lung cancer. Time point described: sample taken at primary tumor resection. The study sequenced unsorted whole RNA from tumor, nontumor lung or frozen PBMC. TCRdb itself ran the 5' RACE reads through MiXCR, one entry per CDR3 protein. In the table there are 75,000 to 85,000 distinct CDR3 sequences, approximately 20% of which are singletons. The sequenced sample was PBMCs, obtained at surgery. The receptors were gathered from a male donor with early-stage non-small cell lung cancer.

The chain employs TRBV12-3 or TRBV12-4 and TRBJ1-1; possible D gene TRBD1, 5 bases. This CDR3 spans 16 amino acids. V was cut by 7 bases and J by 1 base, with 19 bases left in between. This CDR3 reads CASTSRVGAGNTEAFF. CDR3 coding DNA: TGTGCCAGCACCTCTCGCGTAGGGGCAGGGAACACTGAAGCTTTCTTT.

This clonotype was found a few times. V usage is TRBV28 and J usage is TRBJ2-7; the D gene could be TRBD1 or TRBD2 (5 bases each). The CDR3 contains 14 residues. The V end was cut by 7 bases, the J end by 2 bases, with 15 bases between. CDR1 is MDHEN and CDR2 is SYDVKM in the germline V gene. The CDR3 region is CASTISGATYEQYF. As DNA, the CDR3 is TGTGCCAGCACTATCTCCGGGGCAACCTACGAGCAGTACTTC.

This clonotype has more than one count but fewer than ten. The V call is TRBV30, the J call TRBJ1-1, with a weak D call TRBD1 (6 bases). From germline, CDR1 is GTSNPN and CDR2 SVGIG (reference sequence). The CDR3 runs 12 residues. The V gene lost 2 bases and the J gene lost 3 bases, with 7 bases spanning the gap. The CDR3 sequence is CAWSRGDTEAFF. The CDR3 DNA follows: TGTGCCTGGAGTAGGGGGGACACTGAAGCTTTCTTT.

This clonotype was observed a handful of times. V and J are TRBV9 and TRBJ2-2; D is unresolved. The germline V gene has CDR1 SGDLS and CDR2 YYNGEE. This CDR3 region has 14 residues. Trimming cost V 2 bases and J 0 bases, with 5 bases left between them. This CDR3 is CASSVATNTGELFF. Here the CDR3 DNA reads TGTGCCAGCAGCGTGGCCACGAACACCGGGGAGCTGTTTTTT.

A remark on this clonotype: Just one base apart from a much larger clone, this may be a read error. The V gene is TRBV6-2 or TRBV6-3, the J gene TRBJ1-5; D is possibly TRBD1 (6 bases). This CDR3 has 15 amino acids. Germline V CDR1 and CDR2: MNHEY, SVGEGT. CDR3 nucleotides: TGTCCCAGCAGCCCTGGGACATCCGATAATCAGCCCCAGCATTTT. It is translated as CPSSPGTSDNQPQHF.

By sample fraction, this clonotype is medium-sized (0.01 to 0.1%). The chain is built from TRBV27 and TRBJ2-2; 8 nucleotides match TRBD1. Germline CDR1 reads MNHEY; CDR2 reads SMNVEV (reference sequence). The J segment lost 4 bases and the V segment lost 4 bases, leaving 5 bases of the junction unmatched. This CDR3 is built from 15 residues. The CDR3 sequence is CASSSWTGSTGELFF. The CDR3 nucleotides are TGTGCCAGCAGTTCATGGACAGGGAGCACCGGGGAGCTGTTTTTT.

This clonotype has just a few counts. V is TRBV7-2 and J is TRBJ2-5; D possibly uses TRBD1 or TRBD2 (5 bases each). Trimming removed 1 base at V and 3 bases at J, with 12 bases between. Germline CDR1 SGHTA, CDR2 FQGNSA. CDR3 size: 15 residues. DNA of the CDR3: TGTGCCAGCAGCTTAGTCGGGACCACAAAAGAGACCCAGTACTTC. This translates into CASSLVGTTKETQYF.

In its sample, this clonotype was seen a few times. This chain joins TRBV20-1 and TRBJ2-3, with D uncertain. V was trimmed by 2 bases and J by 2 bases, leaving 8 bases between them. Germline CDR1 is DFQATT and CDR2 is SNEGSKA (reference sequence). CDR3 size: 13 residues. CDR3 protein: CSARIRNTDTQYF. In nucleotides, the CDR3 is TGCAGTGCTAGAATTCGGAACACAGATACGCAGTATTTT.

V and J are TRBV12-5 and TRBJ2-3, with a tentative D call TRBD2 (6 bases). CDR3 length equals 14 residues. Germline V gene data show CDR1 as LGHNT and CDR2 as FRNRAP. The germline V and J ends were trimmed by 1 base and 2 bases, with 7 bases remaining between them. Written as DNA, the CDR3 is TGTGCTAGTGGTTTGGGACTAGACACAGATACGCAGTATTTT. Residues: CASGLGLDTDTQYF.

V is TRBV6-6 and J is TRBJ2-5; D is ambiguous. The CDR3 length is 12 residues. Germline V lookup: CDR1 MNHNY, CDR2 SVGAGI (reference sequence). V was clipped by 2 bases and J by 4 bases, with 5 bases between them. CDR3 sequence: CASSYISETQYF. The CDR3 DNA is TGTGCCAGCAGTTACATCTCAGAGACCCAGTACTTC.

The chain links TRBV27 to TRBJ2-2; D is possibly TRBD2 (6 bases). The CDR3 runs 13 residues. Per the germline V gene, CDR1 is MNHEY and CDR2 is SMNVEV (reference sequence). V was cut by 7 bases and J by 1 base, with 7 bases left in between. The CDR3 bases are TGTGCCAGCAAGGAGGGGAACACCGGGGAGCTGTTTTTT. Its protein product is CASKEGNTGELFF.

The sample holds many counts of this clonotype. The V call is TRBV7-6, the J call TRBJ2-7, with 8 bases that match TRBD1. V lost 2 bases and J lost 5; bases outside the gene matches: 5. Looked up from germline, CDR1 is SGHVS and CDR2 is FNYEAQ. The CDR3 contains 14 residues. Here the CDR3 reads CASSLRGQANEQYF. The CDR3 region has the DNA TGTGCCAGCAGCTTACGGGGACAGGCCAACGAGCAGTACTTC.

This chain links TRBV5-1 with TRBJ2-1; the match to TRBD2 covers 10 bases. The CDR3 is 17 residues long. The V gene's germline CDR1 is SGHRS and CDR2 YFSETQ. The ends lost 4 bases at V and 8 bases at J; junction bases unmatched: 15. The CDR3: CASSRGQRGGLSDEQFF. The CDR3 DNA sequence: TGCGCCAGCAGCCGCGGGCAGCGGGGGGGCCTATCCGATGAGCAGTTCTTC.

This clonotype turned up a few times. The chain employs TRBV10-3 and TRBJ2-2, with 7 positions matching TRBD2. Germline V CDR1 and CDR2: ENHRY, SYGVKD. V shed 9 bases, J shed 2 bases, and the junction held 12 bases outside the gene matches. The CDR3 contains 16 residues. In nucleotides, the CDR3 is TGTGCCATGACGGCGACTAGCAGCCTTAACACCGGGGAGCTGTTTTTT. Translating gives CAMTATSSLNTGELFF.

This clonotype has more than one count but fewer than ten. This chain connects TRBV6-2 or TRBV6-3 to TRBJ2-5, with 12 bases identical to TRBD2. The CDR3 extends over 17 amino acids. The V gene end was trimmed by 6 bases and the J gene end by 1 base; junction bases not matched to a gene: 9. Germline values: CDR1 MNHEY, CDR2 SVGEGT. The CDR3, as DNA: TGTGCCAGCAGCACACTGACTAGCGGGAGAATCCAAGAGACCCAGTACTTC. Translation gives CASSTLTSGRIQETQYF.

The gene calls are TRBV28 and TRBJ2-7; no reliable D call. Germline loops: CDR1 MDHEN, CDR2 SYDVKM. The CDR3 contains 14 residues. With 1 base removed from V and 2 bases from J, the gap between germline ends came to 9 bases. The CDR3 nucleotides are TGTGCCAGCAGTTTATACGGCGGTACCTACGAGCAGTACTTC. It is translated as CASSLYGGTYEQYF.

V is TRBV28 and J is TRBJ1-2, with D perhaps TRBD1 (5 bases). The CDR3 extends over 12 amino acids. Germline CDR1 MDHEN, CDR2 SYDVKM. V was clipped by 7 bases and J by 3 bases, with 9 bases between them. CDR3 sequence reads: CASTGTDYGYTF. The CDR3 coding sequence is TGTGCCAGCACCGGGACGGACTATGGCTACACCTTC.

This chain joins TRBV7-2 and TRBJ2-1; D is perhaps TRBD1 (6 bases). CDR3 length: 14 residues. Germline CDR1 is SGHTA and CDR2 is FQGNSA. With 3 bases removed from V and 8 bases from J, the gap between germline ends came to 14 bases. CDR3 in amino acids: CASSLSQRGYEQFF. DNA for the CDR3: TGTGCCAGCAGCTTGTCCCAAAGGGGGTATGAGCAGTTCTTC.

V and J are TRBV28 and TRBJ2-5; D might be TRBD2 (5 bases). Germline CDR1 is MDHEN and CDR2 is SYDVKM. The V and J ends lost 6 bases and 4 bases respectively, with 9 bases between them. There are 12 residues in the CDR3. The chain's CDR3 is CASRLEGETQYF. The CDR3, as DNA: TGTGCCAGCAGACTAGAGGGAGAGACCCAGTACTTC.

To note about this clonotype: It is likely a read error, because the conserved phenylalanine at the end of the CDR3 is missing. The chain uses TRBV29-1 and TRBJ1-3; D is unresolved. CDR3 length: 13 residues. V shed 2 bases and J shed 1 base, with 6 bases lying between them. Germline V gene sequence: CDR1 SQVTM, CDR2 ANQGSEA. Here the CDR3 DNA reads TGCAGCGTTGAAAAGGCTTCTGGAAACACCATATATTTA. Its translation is CSVEKASGNTIYL.

V is TRBV28 and J is TRBJ1-5, with TRBD1 as a possible D gene (6 bases). Trimming pared 5 bases from V and 1 base from J, leaving 21 bases between. This CDR3 spans 18 amino acids. CDR1 and CDR2 from the germline V gene are MDHEN and SYDVKM. The CDR3, as DNA: TGTGCCAGCAGTCCAGGCACCCCACAGGGATGGAGCAATCAGCCCCAGCATTTT. It specifies CASSPGTPQGWSNQPQHF.

The CDR3 here is CASSLLRGPQETQYF. The CDR3 DNA reads TGTGCCAGCAGCTTACTCCGGGGACCCCAAGAGACCCAGTACTTC. V is TRBV7-8 and J is TRBJ2-5; D tentatively fits TRBD1 or TRBD2 (5 bases each). The CDR3 has 15 residues. V was trimmed by 2 bases and J by 1 base, leaving 11 bases between them. Germline V lookup: CDR1 SGHVS, CDR2 FQNEAQ.

This clonotype showed up many times. The rearrangement joins TRBV7-3 to TRBJ2-1; 8 positions agree with TRBD2. V lost 3 bases, J lost 0 bases, and 1 base stayed unmatched. Germline CDR1 and CDR2: SGHTA and FQGTGA. The CDR3 length is 15 residues. CDR3 amino acids: CASSFSGSSYNEQFF. Here the CDR3 DNA reads TGTGCCAGCAGCTTCAGCGGGAGCTCCTACAATGAGCAGTTCTTC.